A selection of T cell receptor beta chains follows, all from one sample in a study of blood T cell repertoires in COVID-19. Measured with immunoSEQ multiplex PCR; TCRdb has only the in-frame clones, and not every one. Of 100,000 to 120,000 clones detected, around 82% appear once; the ten largest clones hold about 15%. Input material: peripheral blood. The receptors were gathered from a woman aged 60-75 years with acute or convalescent COVID-19. CDR3s include the opening cysteine and the closing phenylalanine or tryptophan. The order of the fields is V gene, D gene, J gene, clone size, CDR3 DNA, CDR3 protein. D genes are given only for firm matches. Clone sizes are given selectively: once, few, many, or a class where the clone is expanded.

V: TRBV27
D: NA
J: TRBJ1-2
size: NA
DNA: TGTGCCAGCAGTTTAACCCGACAAGCTAACTATGGCTACACCTTC
CDR3: CASSLTRQANYGYTF

V: TRBV18
D: NA
J: TRBJ1-4
size: NA
DNA: TGTGCCAGCTCACGCTCAGTTAATGAAAAACTGTTTTTT
CDR3: CASSRSVNEKLFF

V: TRBV28
D: NA
J: TRBJ1-2
size: NA
DNA: TGTGCCAGCAGTCTTCGGGTCCGGGATGGCTACACCTTC
CDR3: CASSLRVRDGYTF

V: TRBV30
D: TRBD1
J: TRBJ2-7
size: once
DNA: TGTGCCTGGAGGGACAGGGTCTACGAGCAGTACTTC
CDR3: CAWRDRVYEQYF

V: TRBV7-9
D: NA
J: TRBJ1-1
size: NA
DNA: TGTGCCAGCAGCTCGGGGTCGAGTCTAGATAACGCTGAAGCTTTCTTT
CDR3: CASSSGSSLDNAEAFF

V: TRBV19
D: TRBD1
J: TRBJ2-7
size: NA
DNA: TGTGCCAGTAACAGGGGGCAGGGCTACGAGCAGTACTTC
CDR3: CASNRGQGYEQYF

V: TRBV2
D: NA
J: TRBJ1-5
size: NA
DNA: TGTGCCAGCAGTGAAGGGTTGACAGGCAGCAATCAGCCCCAGCATTTT
CDR3: CASSEGLTGSNQPQHF

V: TRBV10-3
D: NA
J: TRBJ1-2
size: NA
DNA: TGTGCCATCAGTGAGCGGGAGGGTGGCTACACCTTC
CDR3: CAISEREGGYTF

V: TRBV7-6
D: NA
J: TRBJ1-5
size: NA
DNA: TGTGCCAGCAGCTTAGCAAGGGGACAGCCCCAGCATTTT
CDR3: CASSLARGQPQHF

V: TRBV23-1
D: TRBD1
J: TRBJ1-3
size: NA
DNA: TGCGCCAGCAGTCAATCGAAGGGGGCGGTGGGAAACACCATATATTTT
CDR3: CASSQSKGAVGNTIYF

V: TRBV18
D: NA
J: TRBJ1-2
size: NA
DNA: TGTGCCAGCTCACCAGTAGGGGAAGGTGGCTACACCTTC
CDR3: CASSPVGEGGYTF

V: TRBV30
D: NA
J: TRBJ2-5
size: NA
DNA: TGTGCCTGGAGTGTCGGTAGCGGCATGGAGACCCAGTACTTC
CDR3: CAWSVGSGMETQYF

V: TRBV6-2/TRBV6-3
D: NA
J: TRBJ2-5
size: NA
DNA: TGTGCCAGCAGTTACTCAAGGACTGTGGGAACCCAGTACTTC
CDR3: CASSYSRTVGTQYF

V: TRBV3-1/TRBV3-2
D: TRBD1
J: TRBJ1-2
size: few
DNA: TGTGCCAGCCTCGAAGCCATGGGACAGACGTGTTATGGCTACACCTTC
CDR3: CASLEAMGQTCYGYTF

V: TRBV28
D: TRBD1
J: TRBJ1-2
size: NA
DNA: TGTGCCAGCAGTTTATCAGACAGGGTATCGGGTGGCTACACCTTC
CDR3: CASSLSDRVSGGYTF

V: TRBV6-5
D: TRBD1
J: TRBJ1-5
size: NA
DNA: TGTGCCAGCAGTTTTTCGACAGGGAGCAATCAGCCCCAGCATTTT
CDR3: CASSFSTGSNQPQHF

V: TRBV7-6
D: TRBD1
J: TRBJ1-1
size: NA
DNA: TGTGCCAGCAGCTTAGGTTCCGGGACAGGGTTGGGGACAAACACTGAAGCTTTCTTT
CDR3: CASSLGSGTGLGTNTEAFF

V: TRBV21-1
D: NA
J: TRBJ1-6
size: once
DNA: TGTGCCAGCAGCAGGACAGGGGGCCAGTATTCACCCCTCCACTTT
CDR3: CASSRTGGQYSPLHF

V: TRBV4-1
D: TRBD1
J: TRBJ1-1
size: NA
DNA: TGCGCCAGCAGCCAAGGGACAGGGCCGGACACTGAAGCTTTCTTT
CDR3: CASSQGTGPDTEAFF

V: TRBV19
D: TRBD1
J: TRBJ1-5
size: NA
DNA: TGTGCCAGTAGCGAACAGGGGAAAGATCAGCCCCAGCATTTT
CDR3: CASSEQGKDQPQHF

V: TRBV9
D: NA
J: TRBJ2-1
size: NA
DNA: TGTGCCAGCAGCGTCGGAGGGCATATGAATGAGCAGTTCTTC
CDR3: CASSVGGHMNEQFF

V: TRBV3-1/TRBV3-2
D: NA
J: TRBJ2-7
size: NA
DNA: TGTGCCAGCAGCCACACTCTCAGGGGGGCCTACGAGCAGTACTTC
CDR3: CASSHTLRGAYEQYF

V: TRBV15
D: NA
J: TRBJ2-7
size: NA
DNA: TGTGCCACCAGCGCGGGACAGCCCTACGAGCAGTACTTC
CDR3: CATSAGQPYEQYF

V: TRBV7-3
D: TRBD1
J: TRBJ2-2
size: NA
DNA: TGTGCCAGCAGCTACGGGACAGGGGATGGGGAGCTGTTTTTT
CDR3: CASSYGTGDGELFF

V: TRBV5-1
D: NA
J: TRBJ1-2
size: once
DNA: TGCGCCAGCAGCTCAACCACAGCAGTTTATGGCTACACCTTC
CDR3: CASSSTTAVYGYTF

V: TRBV2
D: TRBD1
J: TRBJ1-5
size: NA
DNA: TGTGCCAGCAGTGAACAGGGGGCGGGACAGCCCCAGCATTTT
CDR3: CASSEQGAGQPQHF

V: TRBV7-2
D: NA
J: TRBJ2-5
size: NA
DNA: TGTGCCAGCAGCTTAGCGGTGACAAGACAAGAGACCCAGTACTTC
CDR3: CASSLAVTRQETQYF

V: TRBV5-4
D: NA
J: TRBJ1-3
size: NA
DNA: TGTGCCAGCAGCTTGGGAGTGAGCCCACTCTCTGGAAACACCATATATTTT
CDR3: CASSLGVSPLSGNTIYF

V: TRBV19
D: TRBD1
J: TRBJ1-4
size: once
DNA: TGTGCCAGTATACGGACAGGGGGTGAAAAACTGTTTTTT
CDR3: CASIRTGGEKLFF

V: TRBV6-5
D: NA
J: TRBJ1-2
size: NA
DNA: TGTGCCAGCACCCCTGGGGGGAGTAGGGGCTACACCTTC
CDR3: CASTPGGSRGYTF

V: TRBV6-2/TRBV6-3
D: TRBD2
J: TRBJ2-5
size: NA
DNA: TGTGCCAGCAGCCGCGCGGGGGGGCAACAAGAGACCCAGTACTTC
CDR3: CASSRAGGQQETQYF

V: TRBV5-4
D: TRBD2
J: TRBJ2-1
size: NA
DNA: TGTGCGAGCGAGCTCGAGCAGCTTAGGACTAGCGGGGGGGGTGAGCAGTTCTTC
CDR3: CASELEQLRTSGGGEQFF

V: TRBV29-1
D: TRBD1
J: TRBJ1-1
size: NA
DNA: TGCAGCGTTACAGGGGCCCAGGGGTACACTGAAGCTTTCTTT
CDR3: CSVTGAQGYTEAFF

V: TRBV25-1
D: NA
J: TRBJ1-3
size: NA
DNA: TGTGCCAGCAGTGAGGGGGCGGGAGGTGGAAACACCATATATTTT
CDR3: CASSEGAGGGNTIYF

V: TRBV7-3
D: NA
J: TRBJ2-7
size: once
DNA: TGTGCCAGCAGCTTAAAGCCCCTGAGGACAGCCTACGAGCAGTACTTC
CDR3: CASSLKPLRTAYEQYF

V: TRBV11-2
D: TRBD1
J: TRBJ2-7
size: NA
DNA: TGTGCCAGCAGCTTGACAGGGGGCTTCTCCTCCTACGAGCAGTACTTC
CDR3: CASSLTGGFSSYEQYF

V: TRBV15
D: TRBD1
J: TRBJ1-1
size: NA
DNA: TGTGCCACCAGCAGAGATCAACCTAACAGGGGGATGACTGAAGCTTTCTTT
CDR3: CATSRDQPNRGMTEAFF

V: TRBV4-1
D: TRBD1
J: TRBJ2-1
size: NA
DNA: TGCGCCAGCAGATGGACAGGGGAATACAATGAGCAGTTCTTC
CDR3: CASRWTGEYNEQFF

V: TRBV5-1
D: TRBD1
J: TRBJ1-2
size: medium-sized
DNA: TGCGCCAGCAGGGGGGACAGCTATGGCTACACCTTC
CDR3: CASRGDSYGYTF

V: TRBV2
D: TRBD1
J: TRBJ2-1
size: once
DNA: TGTGCCAGCGGGGGGACAGGGAGATCCTACAATGAGCAGTTCTTC
CDR3: CASGGTGRSYNEQFF

V: TRBV19
D: TRBD1
J: TRBJ2-3
size: NA
DNA: TGTGCCAGCCTTTCTCCGGGACAGGGGGCTCATACGCAGTATTTT
CDR3: CASLSPGQGAHTQYF

V: TRBV5-1
D: NA
J: TRBJ2-2
size: NA
DNA: TGCGCCAGCAGCTCTAACCTGAACACCGGGGAGCTGTTTTTT
CDR3: CASSSNLNTGELFF

V: TRBV27
D: TRBD1
J: TRBJ1-6
size: NA
DNA: TGTGCCAGCAGTTTATCTAACGAGGGGGCCACTTCACCCCTCCACTTT
CDR3: CASSLSNEGATSPLHF

V: TRBV20-1
D: NA
J: TRBJ2-3
size: NA
DNA: TGCAGTGCTAGTGGATTGGGCAGCAGCACAGATACGCAGTATTTT
CDR3: CSASGLGSSTDTQYF

V: TRBV28
D: NA
J: TRBJ1-6
size: NA
DNA: TGTGCCAGCGTCGGGGGTATTAATTCACCCCTCCACTTT
CDR3: CASVGGINSPLHF

V: TRBV6-2/TRBV6-3
D: TRBD1
J: TRBJ1-2
size: few
DNA: TGTGCCAGCAGTTACGGGGGACAGGGAGGAGGCTACACCTTC
CDR3: CASSYGGQGGGYTF

V: TRBV5-1
D: NA
J: TRBJ1-2
size: NA
DNA: TGCGCCAGCAGCTCCCGGGGAGGGGGAGGCTATGGCTACACCTTC
CDR3: CASSSRGGGGYGYTF

V: TRBV5-6
D: NA
J: TRBJ1-3
size: NA
DNA: TGTGCCAGCAGCTCCGGGACACCTGGAAACACCATATATTTT
CDR3: CASSSGTPGNTIYF